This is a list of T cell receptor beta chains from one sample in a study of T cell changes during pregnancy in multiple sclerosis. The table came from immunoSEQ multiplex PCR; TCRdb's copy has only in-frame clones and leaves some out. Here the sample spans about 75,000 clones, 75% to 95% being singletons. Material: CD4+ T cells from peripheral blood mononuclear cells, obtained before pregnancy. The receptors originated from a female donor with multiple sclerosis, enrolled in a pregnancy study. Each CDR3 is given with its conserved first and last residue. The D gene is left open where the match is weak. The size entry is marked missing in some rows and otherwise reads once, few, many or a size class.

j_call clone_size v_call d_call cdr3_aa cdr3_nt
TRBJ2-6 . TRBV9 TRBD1 CASSVATGGGSGANVLTF TGTGCCAGCAGCGTAGCCACAGGGGGAGGTTCTGGGGCCAACGTCCTGACTTTC
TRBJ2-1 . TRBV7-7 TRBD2 CASSLAPRGLAGENEQFF TGTGCTAGCAGCTTAGCCCCTCGTGGACTAGCGGGAGAGAATGAGCAGTTCTTC
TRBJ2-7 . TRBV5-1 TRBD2 CASSLAGIAGGYEQYF TGCGCCAGCAGCTTGGCCGGGATAGCGGGGGGTTACGAGCAGTACTTC
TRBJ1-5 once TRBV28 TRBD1 CASRRNGQGNSQPQHF TGTGCCAGCAGGCGAAATGGACAGGGGAACTCTCAGCCCCAGCATTTT
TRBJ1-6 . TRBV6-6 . CASRKGSSPLHF TGTGCCAGCAGGAAGGGGTCTTCACCCCTCCACTTT
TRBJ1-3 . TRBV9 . CASSRYGQTGNTIYF TGTGCCAGCAGTCGATATGGACAGACTGGAAACACCATATATTTT
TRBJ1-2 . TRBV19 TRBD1 CASSPWGTGKGYTF TGTGCCAGTAGTCCCTGGGGGACAGGAAAGGGCTACACCTTC
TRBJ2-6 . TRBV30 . CAWGGAAGANVLTF TGTGCCTGGGGGGGGGCCGCTGGGGCCAACGTCCTGACTTTC
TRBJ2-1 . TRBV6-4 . CASSTGNNQFF TGTGCCAGCAGCACCGGGAATAATCAGTTCTTC
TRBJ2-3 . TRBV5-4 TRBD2 CASSRAGRGSTDTQYF TGTGCCAGCAGCCGGGCTGGGCGGGGGAGCACAGATACGCAGTATTTT
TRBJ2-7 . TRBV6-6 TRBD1 CASSSLEGALYEQYF TGTGCCAGCAGTTCCTTAGAGGGGGCACTTTACGAGCAGTACTTC
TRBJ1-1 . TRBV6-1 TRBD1 CASSFTGAVDTEAFF TGTGCCAGCAGTTTCACAGGGGCCGTTGACACTGAAGCTTTCTTT
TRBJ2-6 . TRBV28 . CAINSQATGANVLTF TGTGCCATCAATTCTCAAGCCACCGGGGCCAACGTCCTGACTTTC
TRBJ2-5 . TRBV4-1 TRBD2 CASSRLSSGRAGETQYF TGCGCCAGCAGCCGACTTTCTAGCGGGAGGGCAGGCGAGACCCAGTACTTC
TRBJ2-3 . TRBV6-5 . CASSYGRAGTDTQYF TGTGCCAGCAGTTACGGCAGGGCAGGCACAGATACGCAGTATTTT
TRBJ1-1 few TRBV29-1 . CSVGYSFEAFF TGCAGCGTTGGATACAGTTTTGAAGCTTTCTTT
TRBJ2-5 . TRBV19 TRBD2 CASSKTGTTFSETQYF TGTGCCAGTAGTAAAACCGGGACTACGTTTTCTGAGACCCAGTACTTC
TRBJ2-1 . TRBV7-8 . CASSLNHPGKIFDEQFF TGTGCCAGCAGCTTAAATCACCCGGGAAAGATTTTCGATGAGCAGTTCTTC
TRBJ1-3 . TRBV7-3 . CASRTQGSSGNTIYF TGTGCCAGCAGGACACAGGGATCGTCTGGAAACACCATATATTTT
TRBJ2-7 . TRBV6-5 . CASSYSVLQGGQYF TGTGCCAGCAGTTACTCGGTATTACAGGGTGGGCAGTACTTC
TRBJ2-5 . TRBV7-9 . CASSLVKETQYF TGTGCCAGCAGCTTAGTAAAAGAGACCCAGTACTTC
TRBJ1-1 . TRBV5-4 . CASSQPGTPRVNTEAFF TGTGCCAGCAGCCAACCAGGGACACCTAGGGTGAACACTGAAGCTTTCTTT
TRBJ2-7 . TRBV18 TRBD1 CASSAGGSGYEQYF TGTGCCAGCTCAGCAGGGGGCTCGGGCTACGAGCAGTACTTC
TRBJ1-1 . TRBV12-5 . CASGPAGVWRTEAFF TGTGCTAGTGGACCCGCAGGGGTCTGGCGAACTGAAGCTTTCTTT
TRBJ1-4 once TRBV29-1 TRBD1 CSGGTGVNEKLFF TGCAGCGGTGGGACAGGGGTGAATGAAAAACTGTTTTTT
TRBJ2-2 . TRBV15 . CATSIGVRANTGELFF TGTGCCACCAGCATAGGGGTCAGAGCGAACACCGGGGAGCTGTTTTTT
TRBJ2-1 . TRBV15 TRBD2 CATILAGGSYNEQFF TGTGCCACCATCCTAGCGGGAGGCTCCTACAATGAGCAGTTCTTC
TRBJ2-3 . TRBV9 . CASSVVGQNTDTQYF TGTGCCAGCAGCGTAGTCGGACAAAACACAGATACGCAGTATTTT
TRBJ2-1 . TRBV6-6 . CASSYAGYNEQFF TGTGCCAGCAGTTACGCCGGGTACAATGAGCAGTTCTTC
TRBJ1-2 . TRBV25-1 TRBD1 CASSGKGQGYYGYTF TGTGCCAGCAGTGGCAAAGGACAGGGGTACTATGGCTACACCTTC
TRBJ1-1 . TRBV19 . CASRLTSVGRTEAFF TGTGCCAGTAGGCTGACTTCAGTTGGAAGGACTGAAGCTTTCTTT
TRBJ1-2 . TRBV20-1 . CSASANYGYTF TGCAGTGCATCAGCTAACTATGGCTACACCTTC
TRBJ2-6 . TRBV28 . CASSGGASGANVLTF TGTGCCAGCAGTGGAGGTGCTTCTGGGGCCAACGTCCTGACTTTC
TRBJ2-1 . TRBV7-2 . CASSFGVGDFYNEQFF TGTGCCAGCAGCTTTGGGGTGGGGGACTTCTACAATGAGCAGTTCTTC
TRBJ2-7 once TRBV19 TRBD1 CASRAGGSSYEQYF TGTGCCAGTAGGGCAGGGGGCAGCTCCTACGAGCAGTACTTC
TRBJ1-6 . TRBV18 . CASSPRGSDSPLHF TGTGCCAGCTCACCCAGGGGAAGTGATTCACCCCTCCACTTT
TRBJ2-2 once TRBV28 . CASVPIRGGGAGELFF TGTGCCAGCGTCCCCATCCGAGGGGGAGGGGCCGGGGAGCTGTTTTTT
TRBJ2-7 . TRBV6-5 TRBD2 CASSYEAGGHYEQYF TGTGCCAGCAGTTATGAGGCGGGGGGGCACTACGAGCAGTACTTC
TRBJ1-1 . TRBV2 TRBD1 CASNRRPDRGEAFF TGTGCCAGCAATAGAAGGCCTGACAGGGGTGAAGCTTTCTTT
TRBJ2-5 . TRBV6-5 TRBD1 CASRTGGQETQYF TGTGCCAGCAGAACAGGGGGCCAAGAGACCCAGTACTTC
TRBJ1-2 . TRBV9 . CASSPDPSTGANYGYTF TGTGCCAGCAGCCCAGACCCCTCGACAGGAGCTAACTATGGCTACACCTTC
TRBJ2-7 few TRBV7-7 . CASSPLGGEQYF TGTGCTAGCAGCCCTCTGGGGGGCGAGCAGTACTTC
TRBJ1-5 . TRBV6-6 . CASTLNPGQPQHF TGTGCCAGCACTCTAAACCCCGGTCAGCCCCAGCATTTT
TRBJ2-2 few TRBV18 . CASSLRETGELFF TGTGCCAGCTCACTTAGGGAGACCGGGGAGCTGTTTTTT
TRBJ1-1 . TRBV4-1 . CASSQYPGQNTEAFF TGCGCCAGCAGCCAATACCCAGGGCAGAACACTGAAGCTTTCTTT
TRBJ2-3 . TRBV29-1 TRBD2 CSVEGGSTGDTQYF TGCAGCGTTGAGGGCGGGAGTACGGGAGATACGCAGTATTTT
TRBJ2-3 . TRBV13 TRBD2 CASSPGGLAGAGVTQYF TGTGCCAGCAGCCCGGGGGGACTAGCGGGGGCAGGTGTTACGCAGTATTTT
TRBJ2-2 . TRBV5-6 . CASSREFAGELFF TGTGCCAGCAGCCGGGAGTTCGCCGGGGAGCTGTTTTTT
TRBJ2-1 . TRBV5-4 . CASSSLTRPEQFF TGTGCCAGCAGTTCCCTAACTAGACCTGAGCAGTTCTTC
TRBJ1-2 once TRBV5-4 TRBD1 CASSPGTGAYGYTF TGTGCCAGCAGCCCCGGGACAGGGGCCTATGGCTACACCTTC
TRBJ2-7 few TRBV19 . CASSIMAGSVAYEQYF TGTGCCAGTAGTATAATGGCCGGCAGCGTAGCCTACGAGCAGTACTTC
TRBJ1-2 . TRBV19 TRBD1 CASNGQGNYGYTF TGTGCCAGTAACGGACAGGGGAACTATGGCTACACCTTC
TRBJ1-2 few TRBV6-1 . CASRPDKIYGYTF TGTGCCAGCAGGCCGGACAAGATCTATGGCTACACCTTC